This paragraph covers one T cell receptor (beta chain) sequence. This clonotype was counted ten times or more. Its antigen has not been determined. It has no much larger one-base neighbor in the sample; base qualities were not kept. This record belongs to a study of T-cell reconstitution after alpha-beta-depleted transplantation in children (dated by TCRdb to about 2016). Background on the whole study: Using TCR repertoire profiling, the study quantitatively followed how T-cell immune reconstitution unfolded in children after TCRalphabeta/CD19-depleted allogeneic hematopoietic cell transplantation.

The CDR3, cysteine through phenylalanine, is 16 amino acids long. Solely the CDR3 DNA is kept, with 48 bases framed from the first base. Via the germline V gene, CDR1 is MGHDK and CDR2 SYGVNS. Trimming takes 0 bases from V and 1 base from J, and the germline ends sit 12 bases apart. The library came from PCR. Sequencing was performed on an Illumina HiSeq 2500. To normalize quantification of the TCRbeta repertoire, the TCR libraries were built with molecular barcoding that relied on unique molecular identifiers. Starting from the raw public reads, TCRdb applied fastp trimming at Q25, assembled clones with MiXCR and retained in-frame beta chains. Rows are unified per CDR3 protein, each entry keeping the most common DNA and genes. For this sample the table gives about 22,000 distinct CDR3 sequences, of which roughly a tenth were detected only once. The top ten clonotypes cover 20% to 30% of the sample.

Here the chain combines TRBV25-1 and TRBJ1-2; TRBD1 is possibly the D segment (5 matching bases). Sample: PBMCs from the stem cell graft donor, taken from the stem cell graft. The receptor was isolated from a human donor who donated a stem cell graft to a child with chronic granulomatous disease. The sequenced DNA is TGTGCCAGCAGTGAATATGGACCAGGGAGTAACTATGGCTACACCTTC. This is translated as CASSEYGPGSNYGYTF.